This T cell receptor (beta chain) comes out of a study of blood T cells in healthy people across ages. Primed by a sample-barcoded 5' primer and a J-beta primer mix, a second PCR proceeded for about 7 to 11 cycles. Each CDR3 protein is one row after TCRdb ran MiXCR on the 5' RACE reads. The sample lists under 1,100,000 distinct CDR3 sequences; 25% were seen once. The germline V gene has CDR1 DFQATT and CDR2 SNEGSKA (reference sequence). V shed 5 bases and J shed 2 bases, with 18 bases lying between them. The CDR3 is made up of 15 amino acids. The same sample was also used in a study of T cells of mothers and their children.

Sequencing used blood. The genes are TRBV20-1 and TRBJ2-5; no firm D call. The origin of this receptor is a girl aged 2 to 10 in good health. The CDR3, as DNA: TGCAGTGCTGCCCTTATGAGTAGAGATCAAGAGACCCAGTACTTC. Amino acid sequence: CSAALMSRDQETQYF.